This T cell receptor beta chain derives from a study of blood T cell repertoires in COVID-19. The overall study: There were acute and convalescent COVID-19 samples, and they came from the United States, Italy and Spain. Sources were T cells, B-cell-depleted T cells, or PBMCs; the material itself was cDNA or gDNA.

The study recruited people aged roughly 18 to 95 years across roughly 25 US areas. Exposed volunteers were people who met a COVID-19 case within 2 weeks before study entry. Assay used: immunoSEQ multiplex PCR; TCRdb lists only in-frame clones, some missing. The repertoire consists of roughly 430,000 clones, with around nine tenths occurring once and the leading ten covering about 1.5%. The CDR3 totals 13 residues. The V and J ends lost 10 bases and 4 bases respectively, with 14 bases between them. Germline loops: CDR1 SGHTA, CDR2 FQGNSA. The TCR comes from a woman between 18 and 30 years old who had been exposed to COVID-19. This chain joins TRBV7-2 and TRBJ2-4, with D possibly TRBD2 on 5 matching bases. Sequencing was carried out using PBMCs or T cells enriched from blood (not recorded which). The CDR3 sequence is CAILLSGKNIQYF. The DNA for the CDR3 is TGTGCCATCTTACTCTCGGGGAAAAACATTCAGTACTTC.